These 12 T cell receptor beta chains came from one sample sequenced in a study of shared clonotypes between healthy human individuals. Sequencing was performed with immunoSEQ multiplex PCR; in TCRdb, only in-frame clones are kept and a portion is missing. This table holds around 2.5 million clones, approximately 93% found once. Sequencing was carried out using naive CD4+ T cells from PBMCs. Subset indicated: CD45RA+ positively selected. All receptors derive from a man in his late teens or twenties in good health. Some clones in this sample may be carry-over from other donors' samples.

V usage is TRBV28 and J usage is TRBJ2-3; the match to TRBD1 covers 10 bases. This CDR3 region has 15 residues. The germline gives CDR1 MDHEN, CDR2 SYDVKM. V shed 4 bases and J 1 base; nucleotides not matched to a gene: 2. This CDR3 reads CASSSGTGGTDTQYF. As DNA, the CDR3 is TGTGCCAGCAGTTCCGGGACAGGGGGCACAGATACGCAGTATTTT. The full variable domain, completed using reference TRBV28 and TRBJ2-3, is DVKVTQSSRYLVKRTGEKVFLECVQDMDHENMFWYRQDPGLGLRLIYFSYDVKMKEKGDIPEGYSVSREKKERFSLILESASTNQTSMYLCASSSGTGGTDTQYFGPGTRLTVL.

Details on this clone: The same CDR3 can be traced to other DNA sequences in this sample. The chain carries TRBV18 and TRBJ2-6; D is unresolved. The CDR3 is made up of 16 amino acids. Deletions cut 0 bases from V and 0 bases from J, with 6 bases between. Per the germline V gene, CDR1 is KGHSH and CDR2 is LQKENI. In nucleotides, the CDR3 is TGTGCCAGCTCACCACCCGGTTTCTCTGGGGCCAACGTCCTGACTTTC. Its protein product is CASSPPGFSGANVLTF. Using reference TRBV18 and TRBJ2-6 for the parts outside the CDR3, the full variable domain is NAGVMQNPRHLVRRRGQEARLRCSPMKGHSHVYWYRQLPEEGLKFMVYLQKENIIDESGMPKERFSAEFPKEGPSILRIQQVVRGDSAAYFCASSPPGFSGANVLTFGAGSRLTVL.

This chain connects TRBV6-6 to TRBJ1-3, with TRBD1 identical over 11 bases. CDR1 and CDR2 (germline): MNHNY, SVGAGI (reference sequence). The V and J ends lost 7 bases and 2 bases, in that order; junction bases with no gene match: 4. This CDR3 has 15 residues. CDR3 in amino acids: CASNPGQGAGNTIYF. In nucleotides, the CDR3 is TGTGCCAGCAACCCGGGACAGGGGGCTGGAAACACCATATATTTT.

V and J are TRBV5-1 and TRBJ2-7, with D unresolved. This CDR3 has 12 amino acids. V was pared by 3 bases and J by 5 bases, with 9 bases between. Germline assignment: CDR1 SGHRS and CDR2 YFSETQ. The CDR3 region is CASSWMENEQYF. Here the CDR3 DNA reads TGCGCCAGCAGCTGGATGGAAAACGAGCAGTACTTC.

The chain has TRBV9 and TRBJ1-2; D ambiguous. This CDR3 region has 15 residues. The V and J ends lost 4 bases and 4 bases respectively, with 17 bases between them. Looked up from germline, CDR1 is SGDLS and CDR2 is YYNGEE. CDR3 DNA: TGTGCCAGCAGCCCGTACCCCCGGGGAGCCTATGGCTACACCTTC. Translated, it gives CASSPYPRGAYGYTF.

The chain has TRBV7-8 and TRBJ1-4; D may be TRBD1 (5 bases). The germline V and J ends were trimmed by 5 bases and 0 bases, with 13 bases remaining between them. The germline gives CDR1 SGHVS, CDR2 FQNEAQ. The CDR3 covers 16 residues. Here the CDR3 DNA reads TGTGCCAGCAGCGAAACGGGACGGACAACTAATGAAAAACTGTTTTTT. Encoded protein: CASSETGRTTNEKLFF.

This chain uses TRBV27 with TRBJ1-1, with 10 bases lining up with TRBD1. The CDR3 runs 14 residues. Germline V gene lookup returns CDR1 MNHEY and CDR2 SMNVEV (reference sequence). Trimming took 5 bases from V and 2 from J; bases not matched to a gene: 2. The CDR3 loop is CASSTTGGNTEAFF. CDR3 coding DNA: TGTGCCAGCAGTACGACAGGGGGCAACACTGAAGCTTTCTTT.

The chain uses TRBV6-6 and TRBJ1-2, with TRBD1 as a possible D gene (5 bases). The V and J ends lost 10 bases and 6 bases respectively, with 21 bases between them. The germline CDR1 and CDR2 sequences are MNHNY and SVGAGI (reference sequence). This CDR3 region has 14 residues. CDR3 amino acids: CATTPLQGRNGYTF. The CDR3 DNA follows: TGTGCCACCACACCCCTCCAGGGTCGTAATGGCTACACCTTC.

This chain connects TRBV6-6 to TRBJ1-1; 8 bases fit TRBD1. After removal of 2 bases from V and 0 bases from J, the junction contained 5 bases not matched to a gene. The germline CDR1 and CDR2 sequences are MNHNY and SVGAGI (reference sequence). CDR3 size: 16 residues. In DNA form, the CDR3 reads TGTGCCAGCAGTTACGGATACAGGGGGGTGAACACTGAAGCTTTCTTT. Translating gives CASSYGYRGVNTEAFF.

The chain joins TRBV27 to TRBJ2-1; a possible D gene is TRBD2 (5 bases). The CDR3 sequence is 14 residues long. The V gene lost 6 bases and the J gene lost 5 bases, with 14 bases spanning the gap. In germline, CDR1 is MNHEY, CDR2 SMNVEV (reference sequence). CDR3 sequence (DNA): TGTGCCAGCAGGTTGCCGGGAAAACACAATGAGCAGTTCTTC. Translation gives CASRLPGKHNEQFF.

The chain employs TRBV28 and TRBJ1-2, with D possibly matching TRBD1 (5 bases). This CDR3 is built from 14 residues. Germline V gene data show CDR1 as MDHEN and CDR2 as SYDVKM. The V gene lost 10 bases and the J gene lost 7 bases, with 22 bases spanning the gap. CDR3 in amino acids: CATTPPRDPSGYTF. The DNA of the CDR3 is TGTGCCACCACTCCCCCACGGGACCCAAGTGGCTACACCTTC.

V is TRBV19 and J is TRBJ2-7; 7 bases fit TRBD2. After removal of 11 bases from V and 3 bases from J, the junction contained 22 bases not matched to a gene. Germline CDR1 is LNHDA and CDR2 is SQIVND (reference sequence). This CDR3 region has 17 residues. The CDR3 DNA follows: TGTGCCCGAGTTCCCGGGGTTCGGGGACTATTTCTCTACGAGCAGTACTTC. This sequence encodes CARVPGVRGLFLYEQYF.